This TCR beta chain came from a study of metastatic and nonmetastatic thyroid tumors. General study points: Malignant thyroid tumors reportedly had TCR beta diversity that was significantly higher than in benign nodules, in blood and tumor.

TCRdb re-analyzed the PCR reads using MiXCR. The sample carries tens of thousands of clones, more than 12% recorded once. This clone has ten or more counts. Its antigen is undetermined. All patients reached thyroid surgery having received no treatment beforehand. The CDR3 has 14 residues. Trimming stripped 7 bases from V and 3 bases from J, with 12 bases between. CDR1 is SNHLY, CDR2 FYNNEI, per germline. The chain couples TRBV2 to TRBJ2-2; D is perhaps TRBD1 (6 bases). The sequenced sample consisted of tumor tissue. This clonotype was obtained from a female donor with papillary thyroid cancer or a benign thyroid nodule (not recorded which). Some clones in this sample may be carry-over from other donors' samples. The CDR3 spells CASTNEGDTGELFF. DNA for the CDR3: TGTGCCAGCACCAACGAGGGGGACACCGGGGAGCTGTTTTTT.